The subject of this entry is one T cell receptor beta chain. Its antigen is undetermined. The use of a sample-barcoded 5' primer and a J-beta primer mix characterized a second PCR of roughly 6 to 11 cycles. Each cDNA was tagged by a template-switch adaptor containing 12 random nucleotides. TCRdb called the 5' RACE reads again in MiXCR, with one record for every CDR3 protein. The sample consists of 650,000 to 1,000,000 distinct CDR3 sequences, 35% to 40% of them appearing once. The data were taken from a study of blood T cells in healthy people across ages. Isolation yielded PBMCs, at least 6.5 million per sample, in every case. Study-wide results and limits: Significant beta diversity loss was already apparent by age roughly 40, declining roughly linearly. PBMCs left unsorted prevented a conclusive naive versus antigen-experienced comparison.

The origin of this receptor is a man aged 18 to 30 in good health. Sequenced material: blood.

This CDR3 reads CASSLISVSHEQFF. Written as DNA, the CDR3 is TGTGCCAGCAGTTTAATTAGCGTCAGCCATGAGCAGTTCTTC. The rearrangement joins TRBV12-3 or TRBV12-4 to TRBJ2-1, with TRBD2 as a possible D gene (5 bases). V dropped 2 bases and J dropped 8 bases, with 13 bases sitting between them. The CDR3 spans 14 residues.